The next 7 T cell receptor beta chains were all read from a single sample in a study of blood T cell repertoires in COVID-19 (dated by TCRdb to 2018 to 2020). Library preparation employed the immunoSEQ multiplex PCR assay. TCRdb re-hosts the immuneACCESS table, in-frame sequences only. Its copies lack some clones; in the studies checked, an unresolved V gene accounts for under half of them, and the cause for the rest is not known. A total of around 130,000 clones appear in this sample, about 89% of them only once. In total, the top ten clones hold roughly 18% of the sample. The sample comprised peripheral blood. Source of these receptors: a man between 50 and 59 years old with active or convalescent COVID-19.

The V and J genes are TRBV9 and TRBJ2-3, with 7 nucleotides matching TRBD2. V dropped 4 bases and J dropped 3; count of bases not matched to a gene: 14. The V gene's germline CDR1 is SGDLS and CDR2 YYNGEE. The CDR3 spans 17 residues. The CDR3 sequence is CASSKTSSRLITDTQYF. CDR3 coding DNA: TGTGCCAGCAGCAAGACTAGCAGTCGCCTGATAACAGATACGCAGTATTTT.

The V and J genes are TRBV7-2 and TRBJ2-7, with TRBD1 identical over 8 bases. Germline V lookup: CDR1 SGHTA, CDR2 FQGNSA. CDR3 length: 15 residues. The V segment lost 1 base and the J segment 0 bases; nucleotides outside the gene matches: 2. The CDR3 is CASSLGGTGSYEQYF. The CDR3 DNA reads TGTGCCAGCAGCTTAGGAGGGACAGGCTCCTACGAGCAGTACTTC.

The CDR3 DNA is TGTGCCACCACCGCGACAGGGAGCACTGAAGCTTTCTTT. Translating gives CATTATGSTEAFF. This chain connects TRBV24-1 to TRBJ1-1, with 7 bases aligning to TRBD1. In germline, CDR1 is KGHDR, CDR2 SFDVKD. The CDR3 runs to 13 residues. V shed 8 bases, J shed 4 bases, and the junction held 6 bases outside the gene matches.

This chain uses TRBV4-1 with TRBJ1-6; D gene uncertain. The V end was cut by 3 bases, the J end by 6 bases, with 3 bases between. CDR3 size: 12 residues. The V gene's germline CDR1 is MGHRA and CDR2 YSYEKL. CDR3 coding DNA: TGCGCCAGCAGCCAGAGTAATTCACCCCTCCACTTT. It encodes CASSQSNSPLHF.

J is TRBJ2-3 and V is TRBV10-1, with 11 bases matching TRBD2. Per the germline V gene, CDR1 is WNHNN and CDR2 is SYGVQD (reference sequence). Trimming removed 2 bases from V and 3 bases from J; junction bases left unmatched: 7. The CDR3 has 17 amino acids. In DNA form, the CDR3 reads TGCGCCAGCAGTGAGAGTCGGGCTAGCGGGAGGACAGATACGCAGTATTTT. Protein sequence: CASSESRASGRTDTQYF.

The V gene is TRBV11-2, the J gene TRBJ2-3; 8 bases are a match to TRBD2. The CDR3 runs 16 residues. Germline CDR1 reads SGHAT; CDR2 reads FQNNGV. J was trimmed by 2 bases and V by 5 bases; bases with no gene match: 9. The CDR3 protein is CASSPTSGVITDTQYF. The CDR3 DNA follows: TGTGCCAGCAGCCCCACTAGCGGAGTGATCACAGATACGCAGTATTTT.

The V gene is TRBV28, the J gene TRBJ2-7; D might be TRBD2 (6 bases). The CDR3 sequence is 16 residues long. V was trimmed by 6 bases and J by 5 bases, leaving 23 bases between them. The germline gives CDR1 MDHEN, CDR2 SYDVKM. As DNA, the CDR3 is TGTGCCAGCAGCCCTTGGGGTCAGGGACTTTCGAACGAGCAGTACTTC. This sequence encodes CASSPWGQGLSNEQYF. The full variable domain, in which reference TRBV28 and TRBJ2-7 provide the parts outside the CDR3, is DVKVTQSSRYLVKRTGEKVFLECVQDMDHENMFWYRQDPGLGLRLIYFSYDVKMKEKGDIPEGYSVSREKKERFSLILESASTNQTSMYLCASSPWGQGLSNEQYFGPGTRLTVT.